One and the same sample provided the 6 T cell receptor beta chains below, sequenced in a study of T cell repertoires in cytomegalovirus infection. TCRdb recomputed calls from the reads with MiXCR, one row per CDR3 protein. In the table there are roughly 300,000 distinct CDR3 sequences, more than 8% of which are singletons. The sample was PBMCs. These receptors were obtained from a human donor in good health (CMV status not recorded). Some clones in this sample may be carry-over from other donors' samples.

This clonotype was found many times. The rearrangement uses TRBV7-2 and TRBJ2-3; TRBD1 might be the D (6 bases). CDR3 size: 15 residues. V gave up 3 bases and J gave up 2 bases, with 12 bases separating them. Germline V gene sequence: CDR1 SGHTA, CDR2 FQGNSA. CDR3 coding DNA: TGTGCCAGCAGCTTCGGGACAATTCACACAGATACGCAGTATTTT. As protein: CASSFGTIHTDTQYF.

This clonotype was detected many times. V is TRBV12-3 or TRBV12-4 and J is TRBJ2-7; D is perhaps TRBD1 (6 bases). The CDR3 sequence is 14 residues long. V lost 5 bases and J lost 2, with 13 bases in between. CDR3: CASSPRGHPYEQYF. The CDR3 bases are TGTGCCAGCAGTCCTAGGGGACACCCCTACGAGCAGTACTTC.

This clonotype was counted ten times or more. The chain links TRBV12-3 or TRBV12-4 to TRBJ1-1; tentatively, D is TRBD1 (6 bases). The CDR3 extends over 13 amino acids. Trimming pared 6 bases from V and 5 bases from J, leaving 13 bases between. The CDR3 loop reads CASRRQEGTEAFF. The CDR3 bases are TGTGCCAGCAGACGACAGGAGGGAACTGAAGCTTTCTTT.

This clonotype occurred many times. This chain uses TRBV7-2 with TRBJ2-5; no definite D call. The CDR3 sequence is 15 residues long. CDR1 is SGHTA, CDR2 FQGNSA, per germline. The V gene lost 5 bases and the J gene lost 2 bases, with 15 bases spanning the gap. CDR3 in amino acids: CASSPVRNSQETQYF. CDR3 DNA: TGTGCCAGCAGCCCGGTGCGGAATTCGCAAGAGACCCAGTACTTC.

This clonotype came up many times. The chain combines TRBV10-2 with TRBJ2-3, with D possibly matching TRBD2 (6 bases). In germline, CDR1 is WSHSY, CDR2 SAAADI. The V gene lost 8 bases and the J gene lost 3 bases, with 12 bases spanning the gap. There are 13 residues in the CDR3. The CDR3 sequence is CASREWNTDTQYF. CDR3 coding DNA: TGCGCCAGCCGGGAGTGGAATACAGATACGCAGTATTTT.

J is TRBJ2-7 and V is TRBV7-3, with 12 positions matching TRBD2. The germline V gene has CDR1 SGHTA and CDR2 FQGTGA. CDR3 length: 15 amino acids. Trimming removed 5 bases from V and 3 bases from J; junction bases left unmatched: 5. The CDR3: CASSNGLAGLYEQYF. The CDR3 bases are TGTGCCAGCAGCAACGGACTAGCGGGGCTCTACGAGCAGTACTTC.